One sample yielded the 5 T cell receptor beta chains listed below, sequenced in a study of blood T cell repertoires in COVID-19. Method: immunoSEQ multiplex PCR; TCRdb's copy keeps in-frame clones and lacks some. Of 90,000 to 130,000 clones in the sample, about two thirds were seen once. The sequenced sample was peripheral blood. The receptors stem from a middle-aged woman with acute or convalescent COVID-19.

The chain has TRBV7-9 and TRBJ2-7; a possible D gene is TRBD2 (5 bases). The CDR3 sequence is 14 residues long. The germline V gene has CDR1 SEHNR and CDR2 FQNEAQ (reference sequence). Trimming took 4 bases from V and 3 from J, leaving 13 bases between them. CDR3 protein: CASSSTREGYEQYF. As DNA, the CDR3 is TGTGCCAGCAGCTCAACTAGGGAAGGCTACGAGCAGTACTTC.

CDR3 bases: TGTGCCAGCAGCCAAACCGGGACTAGCGGATACAATGAGCAGTTCTTC. Protein product: CASSQTGTSGYNEQFF. The genes are TRBV7-2 and TRBJ2-1, with TRBD2 matching over 11 bases. The CDR3 consists of 16 residues. CDR1 is SGHTA, CDR2 FQGNSA, per germline. The V and J ends lost 5 bases and 4 bases, in that order; junction bases with no gene match: 7.

This clone was seen at least ten times. The rearrangement links TRBV28 to TRBJ2-6; 7 bases align to TRBD1. Germline lookup yields CDR1 MDHEN and CDR2 SYDVKM. The trim removed 6 bases at V and 0 bases at J, leaving 5 bases unmatched. CDR3 length: 16 residues. The CDR3 bases are TGTGCCAGCAGAGACAGGGAAAACTCTGGGGCCAACGTCCTGACTTTC. It yields the protein CASRDRENSGANVLTF.

J is TRBJ2-1 and V is TRBV6-5; perhaps TRBD1 as D (6 bases). V was trimmed by 2 bases and J by 6 bases, leaving 11 bases between them. This CDR3 has 14 amino acids. Germline values: CDR1 MNHEY, CDR2 SVGAGI. The CDR3 bases are TGTGCCAGCAGTTACGGACAGCTATCCAATGAGCAGTTCTTC. This translates into CASSYGQLSNEQFF.

This chain links TRBV6-5 with TRBJ2-7, with TRBD2 as a possible D gene (7 bases). Trimming took off 8 bases at V and 2 bases at J, with 10 bases between the two ends. Germline-derived CDR1 and CDR2 are MNHEY and SVGAGI. CDR3 length: 12 residues. In DNA, the CDR3 is TGTGCCAGCCTGGGGGGGCCCTACGAGCAGTACTTC. Translated: CASLGGPYEQYF.